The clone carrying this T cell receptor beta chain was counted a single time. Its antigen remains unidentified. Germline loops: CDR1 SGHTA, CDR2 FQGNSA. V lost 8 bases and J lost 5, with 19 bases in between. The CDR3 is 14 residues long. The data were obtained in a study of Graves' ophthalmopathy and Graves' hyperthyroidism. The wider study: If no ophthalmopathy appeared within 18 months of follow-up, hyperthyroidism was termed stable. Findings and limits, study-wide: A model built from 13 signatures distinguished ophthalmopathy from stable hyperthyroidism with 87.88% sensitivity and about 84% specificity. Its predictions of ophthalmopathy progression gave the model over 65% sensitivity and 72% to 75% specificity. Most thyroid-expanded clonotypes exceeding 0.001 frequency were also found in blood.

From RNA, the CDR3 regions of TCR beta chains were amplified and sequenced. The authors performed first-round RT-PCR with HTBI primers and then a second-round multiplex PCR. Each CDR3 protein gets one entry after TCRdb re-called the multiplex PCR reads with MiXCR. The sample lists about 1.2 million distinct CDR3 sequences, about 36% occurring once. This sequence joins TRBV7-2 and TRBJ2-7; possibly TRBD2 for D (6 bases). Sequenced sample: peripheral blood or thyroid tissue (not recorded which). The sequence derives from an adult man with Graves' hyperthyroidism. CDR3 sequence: CASYIRLVGDEQYF. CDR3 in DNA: TGTGCCAGCTACATTAGACTAGTGGGAGACGAGCAGTACTTC.